A selection of T cell receptor beta chains follows, all from one sample in a study of molecular identifiers for immune sequencing clone quantification. TCRdb fed the PCR reads into MiXCR, producing one record per CDR3 protein. The repertoire includes about 640,000 distinct CDR3 sequences, less than 20% of them detected once, and roughly 0.9% sits in the top ten. The sequenced sample consisted of naive CD8+ T cells from blood, with Jurkat cell RNA spiked in. The source is a human donor in good health. Some libraries in this study had Jurkat cell RNA spiked in. Both conserved end residues are part of each CDR3.

j_call	v_call	cdr3_aa
TRBJ2-5	TRBV7-3	CASSSRSDNQETQYF
TRBJ1-4	TRBV9	CASSAPTGTENEKLFF
TRBJ1-2	TRBV4-2	CASSQDGNYGYTF
TRBJ2-7	TRBV6-5	CASSYRPSGAYEQYF
TRBJ1-1	TRBV20-1	CSAREIGQLEAFF
TRBJ2-7	TRBV7-2	CASSLTRPGQGYEQYF
TRBJ2-3	TRBV27	CASGTSIEEDTQCF
TRBJ2-1	TRBV7-9	CASSLGGVDEQLF
TRBJ2-1	TRBV4-3	CASSQDRYDEQFF
TRBJ1-2	TRBV29-1	CSVADSVYGYTF
TRBJ2-1	TRBV19	CASSIWTGNGGNEQFF
TRBJ2-1	TRBV12-3/TRBV12-4	CASSPYSSYNEQFF
TRBJ1-1	TRBV19	CATQQGPTTNTEAFF
TRBJ1-5	TRBV11-2	CASSTGRENGQPQHF